This passage covers 18 T cell receptor beta chains from one sample sequenced in a study of shared clonotypes between healthy human individuals. Generated by immunoSEQ multiplex PCR, the TCRdb table keeps only in-frame clones and is missing some. The data contain about 1.5 million clones, more than 95% of them singletons. What was sequenced was naive CD4+ T cells sorted from blood. The sample's subset: CD45RA+ positively selected. The receptors stem from a man aged 25 to 40 in good health.

The chain joins TRBV15 to TRBJ2-2; the match to TRBD2 covers 7 bases. In germline, CDR1 is LNHNV, CDR2 YYDKDF (reference sequence). Trimming cost V 8 bases and J 5 bases; bases outside gene matches: 5. This CDR3 region has 13 residues. In DNA, the CDR3 is TGTGCCACCCGAGAGGGAGGGACCGGGGAGCTGTTTTTT. Its translation is CATREGGTGELFF. Full variable domain (remainder filled in from reference TRBV15 and TRBJ2-2): DAMVIQNPRYQVTQFGKPVTLSCSQTLNHNVMYWYQQKSSQAPKLLFHYYDKDFNNEADTPDNFQSRRPNTSFCFLDIRSPGLGDTAMYLCATREGGTGELFFGEGSRLTVL.

The CDR3 here is CATSTLAGGVTYEQYF. The CDR3 DNA reads as TGTGCCACCAGCACTTTAGCGGGGGGAGTTACCTACGAGCAGTACTTC. The chain is built from TRBV15 and TRBJ2-7, with 10 positions matching TRBD2. The CDR3 has 16 amino acids. Germline V CDR1 and CDR2: LNHNV, YYDKDF (reference sequence). Trimming removed 4 bases from V and 2 bases from J; junction bases left unmatched: 8.

V is TRBV27 and J is TRBJ2-7; 12 nucleotides agree with TRBD1. The CDR3 length is 15 residues. The ends lost 5 bases at V and 5 bases at J; junction bases unmatched: 7. Germline V gene sequence: CDR1 MNHEY, CDR2 SMNVEV (reference sequence). DNA for the CDR3: TGTGCCAGCAGTATAGGGACAGGGGGCGATGACGAGCAGTACTTC. The encoded protein is CASSIGTGGDDEQYF.

J is TRBJ2-3 and V is TRBV21-1. TRBV21-1 is tagged as a pseudogene. The CDR3 is 15 residues long. This chain's CDR3 is CAHGRRAGSGDTQYF. The CDR3 DNA follows: TGTGCCCACGGCCGGAGAGCAGGGTCGGGGGATACGCAGTATTTT.

As to this clone: The same CDR3 arises from other DNA sequences in this sample as well. The chain links TRBV5-1 to TRBJ2-5; D remains ambiguous. Germline V gives CDR1 SGHRS, CDR2 YFSETQ. The CDR3 has 13 amino acids. With 0 bases removed from V and 2 bases from J, the gap between germline ends came to 5 bases. CDR3 in amino acids: CASSLGPQETQYF. The CDR3 region has the DNA TGCGCCAGCAGCTTGGGACCACAAGAGACCCAGTACTTC.

This chain links TRBV5-4 with TRBJ2-1, with 8 bases lining up with TRBD1. V shed 4 bases, J shed 7 bases, and the junction held 10 bases outside the gene matches. The CDR3 covers 15 residues. Germline CDR1 reads SGHNT; CDR2 reads YYREEE (reference sequence). The DNA for the CDR3 is TGTGCCAGCAGCAAAGACAGGGGAGGAGGTAATGAGCAGTTCTTC. Protein sequence: CASSKDRGGGNEQFF.

The chain joins TRBV11-2 to TRBJ2-7; D is unclear. Trimming removed 1 base from V and 2 bases from J, with 12 bases in between. There are 15 residues in the CDR3. Germline V gene sequence: CDR1 SGHAT, CDR2 FQNNGV. CDR3 loop: CASSLGPGRTYEQYF. DNA for the CDR3: TGTGCCAGCAGCTTAGGGCCGGGCCGAACCTACGAGCAGTACTTC.

The chain combines TRBV9 with TRBJ2-3, with TRBD2 as a possible D gene (6 bases). CDR3 length: 16 amino acids. Trimming left V 2 bases short and J 0 bases short, with 13 bases between. Germline CDR1 reads SGDLS; CDR2 reads YYNGEE. CDR3 DNA sequence: TGTGCCAGCAGCGTCACTAGCTTCTCTAGCACAGATACGCAGTATTTT. Its translation is CASSVTSFSSTDTQYF.

This chain joins TRBV2 and TRBJ2-7, with no clear D. Germline assignment: CDR1 SNHLY and CDR2 FYNNEI. Deletions cut 3 bases from V and 4 bases from J, with 16 bases between. The CDR3 loop spans 15 amino acids. As DNA, the CDR3 is TGTGCCAGCAGTGATGGGCGGTGGGGAATTTACGAGCAGTACTTC. This encodes CASSDGRWGIYEQYF.

The chain has TRBV5-1 and TRBJ2-2, with D possibly matching TRBD2 (7 bases). Trimming took off 1 base at V and 6 bases at J, with 16 bases between the two ends. There are 16 residues in the CDR3. The germline gives CDR1 SGHRS, CDR2 YFSETQ. The CDR3 sequence: CASSLSGGGNAGELFF. Written as DNA, the CDR3 is TGCGCCAGCAGCTTGAGCGGCGGGGGCAATGCCGGGGAGCTGTTTTTT.

The chain recombines TRBV5-1 with TRBJ2-7; D tentatively reads TRBD1 or TRBD2 (5 bases each). This CDR3 contains 19 residues. The germline V gene has CDR1 SGHRS and CDR2 YFSETQ. V was trimmed by 2 bases and J by 3 bases, leaving 27 bases between them. Here the CDR3 reads CASSFSKGFRDPNLYEQYF. The CDR3 coding sequence is TGCGCCAGCAGCTTTTCGAAGGGATTCCGGGACCCAAACCTCTACGAGCAGTACTTC.

This sequence joins TRBV9 and TRBJ2-2; 8 positions agree with TRBD2. Germline CDR1 is SGDLS and CDR2 is YYNGEE. The CDR3 has 16 amino acids. V trimming: 3 bases; J trimming: 6 bases; junction bases outside the gene matches: 10. The CDR3 sequence is CASSAQFGGAPGELFF. Here the CDR3 DNA reads TGTGCCAGCAGCGCCCAGTTCGGGGGGGCCCCCGGGGAGCTGTTTTTT.

V and J are TRBV7-9 and TRBJ2-7; D is ambiguous. V gave up 4 bases and J gave up 6 bases, with 7 bases separating them. Germline CDR1 reads SEHNR; CDR2 reads FQNEAQ (reference sequence). The CDR3 sequence is 11 residues long. The CDR3 bases are TGTGCCAGCAGCTCCAACCTCGAGCAGTACTTC. Its translation: CASSSNLEQYF.

The chain employs TRBV5-1 and TRBJ2-3, with 9 positions matching TRBD2. Germline values: CDR1 SGHRS, CDR2 YFSETQ. The junction had 6 bases not matched to a gene; V was cut back by 0 bases and J by 4 bases. The length of the CDR3 is 16 residues. In DNA form, the CDR3 reads TGCGCCAGCAGCTTGGTGGTAGCGGGAGCTGCAGATACGCAGTATTTT. As protein: CASSLVVAGAADTQYF.

The genes are TRBV5-1 and TRBJ2-2; perhaps TRBD1 as D (6 bases). The germline CDR1 and CDR2 sequences are SGHRS and YFSETQ. This CDR3 has 15 amino acids. V lost 4 bases, J lost 3 bases, and 13 bases lay in between. The CDR3 DNA reads TGCGCCAGCAGCCCTCGGACAGACCACACCGGGGAGCTGTTTTTT. It codes for CASSPRTDHTGELFF.

The V call is TRBV30, the J call TRBJ2-1; D not certain. Trimming took off 5 bases at V and 2 bases at J, with 10 bases between the two ends. Germline CDR1 is GTSNPN and CDR2 is SVGIG (reference sequence). This CDR3 comprises 13 residues. CDR3 DNA: TGTGCCTGGGCAAAAATCACCTACAATGAGCAGTTCTTC. Translation gives CAWAKITYNEQFF.

CDR3 bases: TGTGCCACCGAAAGGGCTGCGAACACTGAAGCTTTCTTT. This sequence encodes CATERAANTEAFF. The V and J genes are TRBV10-3 and TRBJ1-1; D remains unclear. V was cut by 10 bases and J by 1 base, with 13 bases left in between. Germline assignment: CDR1 ENHRY and CDR2 SYGVKD. The CDR3 covers 13 residues.

The V and J genes are TRBV11-3 and TRBJ2-7; D might be TRBD1 (5 bases). CDR1 is SGHNT and CDR2 is YENEEA in the germline V gene. The CDR3 is 13 residues long. V lost 3 bases and J 3 bases, leaving 9 bases between the germline ends. The CDR3 bases are TGTGCCAGCAGCTTTCAAGGGGACTACGAGCAGTACTTC. Protein: CASSFQGDYEQYF. The full variable domain, with the rest looked up from reference TRBV11-3 and TRBJ2-7, is EAGVVQSPRYKIIEKKQPVAFWCNPISGHNTLYWYLQNLGQGPELLIRYENEEAVDDSQLPKDRFSAERLKGVDSTLKIQPAELGDSAVYLCASSFQGDYEQYFGPGTRLTVT.